These 30 T cell receptor beta chains share one sample of origin, sequenced in a study of blood T cell repertoires in COVID-19. Assay used: immunoSEQ multiplex PCR; TCRdb lists only in-frame clones, some missing. The table includes approximately 120,000 clones, 70% to 75% detected once. Sequences were obtained from peripheral blood. These receptors all stem from a man aged 80 or over with COVID-19, enrolled during active disease.

This clone was counted a few times. V and J are TRBV6-5 and TRBJ1-3; 7 bases line up with TRBD1. The CDR3 has 15 residues. CDR1 and CDR2 from the germline V gene are MNHEY and SVGAGI. The trim removed 6 bases at V and 0 bases at J, leaving 5 bases unmatched. The CDR3 spells CASRRQGFSGNTIYF. CDR3 nucleotides: TGTGCCAGCAGGAGACAGGGTTTCTCTGGAAACACCATATATTTT.

The J gene is TRBJ1-6, the V gene TRBV4-1, with 8 bases identical to TRBD1. The CDR3 covers 15 residues. Germline CDR1 MGHRA, CDR2 YSYEKL. V lost 4 bases to trimming and J lost 7 bases; unmatched junction nucleotides: 6. DNA of the CDR3: TGCGCCAGCAGCCCCCGGACAGGGAGCAATTCACCCCTCCACTTT. Amino acids: CASSPRTGSNSPLHF.

The chain joins TRBV5-6 to TRBJ2-5; 8 bases agree with TRBD2. V was clipped by 2 bases and J by 3 bases; unmatched bases: 6. The CDR3 consists of 15 residues. Germline CDR1 and CDR2: SGHDT and YYEEEE. CDR3 region: CASSFRLAGEETQYF. The CDR3 nucleotides are TGTGCCAGCAGCTTCCGTCTAGCGGGCGAAGAGACCCAGTACTTC.

This chain links TRBV7-2 with TRBJ1-6; no firm D call. This CDR3 has 16 amino acids. The germline CDR1 and CDR2 sequences are SGHTA and FQGNSA. V lost 4 bases, J lost 7 bases, and 17 bases lay in between. CDR3 nucleotide sequence: TGTGCCAGCAGCTGGACTGGGTGGGTTCCCAATTCACCCCTCCACTTT. This encodes CASSWTGWVPNSPLHF.

The gene calls are TRBV2 and TRBJ1-1; perhaps TRBD1 as D (6 bases). CDR1 is SNHLY and CDR2 is FYNNEI in the germline V gene. Trimming pared 7 bases from V and 8 bases from J, leaving 14 bases between. The CDR3 runs 12 residues. This CDR3 is CASNQGRGEAFF. DNA of the CDR3: TGTGCCAGCAATCAGGGGAGGGGCGAAGCTTTCTTT. Full variable domain (rest looked up from reference TRBV2 and TRBJ1-1): EPEVTQTPSHQVTQMGQEVILRCVPISNHLYFYWYRQILGQKVEFLVSFYNNEISEKSEIFDDQFSVERPDGSNFTLKIRSTKLEDSAMYFCASNQGRGEAFFGQGTRLTVV.

The genes are TRBV15 and TRBJ2-3, with a weak D call TRBD2 (5 bases). The CDR3 runs to 14 residues. Germline V gene data show CDR1 as LNHNV and CDR2 as YYDKDF (reference sequence). Trimming took off 6 bases at V and 3 bases at J, with 13 bases between the two ends. The CDR3 region is CATRRAVVTDTQYF. In DNA form, the CDR3 reads TGTGCCACCAGGAGGGCCGTCGTGACAGATACGCAGTATTTT.

This clone was seen a handful of times. This chain links TRBV18 with TRBJ1-1, with 7 bases lining up with TRBD1. This CDR3 region has 17 residues. V gave up 1 base and J gave up 3 bases; unmatched junction bases: 11. Germline V gene sequence: CDR1 KGHSH, CDR2 LQKENI. The CDR3 region has the DNA TGTGCCAGCTCACCACGGACCCTTGGGACAGTTGACACTGAAGCTTTCTTT. Translation: CASSPRTLGTVDTEAFF.

The chain has TRBV6-5 and TRBJ1-2, with D possibly being TRBD1 (5 bases). Germline V gene lookup returns CDR1 MNHEY and CDR2 SVGAGI. Between the trimmed V and J ends, which lost 0 bases and 8 bases, there was a span of 10 bases. CDR3 size: 13 residues. The CDR3 region has the DNA TGTGCCAGCAGTTACTCGCTGGGGCTCGGCTACACCTTC. Amino acid sequence: CASSYSLGLGYTF.

The rearrangement joins TRBV7-2 to TRBJ2-7; TRBD1 might be the D (5 bases). This CDR3 comprises 12 residues. Germline V gene lookup returns CDR1 SGHTA and CDR2 FQGNSA. Trimming took off 4 bases at V and 4 bases at J, with 8 bases between the two ends. Written as DNA, the CDR3 is TGTGCCAGCAGCTCGAACAGGTACGAGCAGTACTTC. Translation: CASSSNRYEQYF.

This sequence joins TRBV18 and TRBJ2-7; TRBD1 aligns across 7 bases. CDR3 length: 15 amino acids. Unmatched junction bases numbered 8, after V lost 1 base and J lost 5 bases. CDR1 and CDR2 (germline): KGHSH, LQKENI. The CDR3 DNA reads as TGTGCCAGCTCACCACAGACAGGGTCTGGTCACGAGCAGTACTTC. This sequence encodes CASSPQTGSGHEQYF.

This chain links TRBV5-6 with TRBJ1-2; TRBD1 matches 8 bases. The V segment lost 4 bases and the J segment 1 base; nucleotides outside the gene matches: 6. The CDR3 spans 15 residues. Germline V CDR1 and CDR2: SGHDT, YYEEEE. The DNA for the CDR3 is TGTGCCAGCAGCGGGAGAGGACAGGGTAACTATGGCTACACCTTC. Translated, it gives CASSGRGQGNYGYTF.

There are a few counts of this clone. V and J are TRBV3-1 (or the pseudogene TRBV3-2) and TRBJ2-7; D is perhaps TRBD2 (6 bases). The CDR3 length is 16 residues. CDR1 LGHDT and CDR2 YNNKEL come from the germline V gene (reference sequence). V was clipped by 7 bases and J by 5 bases, with 24 bases between them. The CDR3 here is CASTGGDSSSRNEQYF. The CDR3 DNA is TGTGCCAGCACCGGCGGGGATTCTTCCTCGAGGAACGAGCAGTACTTC.

This chain connects TRBV3-1 (or the pseudogene TRBV3-2) to TRBJ1-1; D possibly corresponds to TRBD1 (5 bases). This CDR3 is built from 16 residues. The V end lost 3 bases, the J end lost 0 bases, and 14 bases lay between the germline ends. Germline loops: CDR1 LGHDT, CDR2 YNNKEL (reference sequence). CDR3 region: CASSHRQIELNTEAFF. In nucleotides, the CDR3 is TGTGCCAGCAGCCATCGACAGATTGAGTTGAACACTGAAGCTTTCTTT.

The chain has TRBV28 and TRBJ1-2; possibly TRBD1 for D (5 bases). Per germline, CDR1 MDHEN and CDR2 SYDVKM. Trimming stripped 5 bases from V and 1 base from J, with 14 bases between. There are 15 residues in the CDR3. This CDR3 is CASSTQGSFNYGYTF. The CDR3, as DNA: TGTGCCAGCAGTACCCAGGGATCATTTAACTATGGCTACACCTTC.

The chain joins TRBV28 to TRBJ2-3, with D perhaps TRBD1 (5 bases). V shed 6 bases and J shed 6 bases, with 16 bases lying between them. The germline V gene encodes CDR1 MDHEN and CDR2 SYDVKM. CDR3 length: 14 amino acids. CDR3 region: CASRNRQGGDTQYF. The CDR3 DNA reads as TGTGCCAGCAGAAATAGGCAGGGTGGGGATACGCAGTATTTT.

The chain couples TRBV4-1 to TRBJ1-1; no clear D gene. Per germline, CDR1 MGHRA and CDR2 YSYEKL. This CDR3 region has 13 residues. With 4 bases removed from V and 7 bases from J, the gap between germline ends came to 13 bases. In DNA, the CDR3 is TGCGCCAGCAGCCGCACGGCAACAGTTGAAGCTTTCTTT. It translates to CASSRTATVEAFF.

The chain carries TRBV3-1 (or the pseudogene TRBV3-2) and TRBJ2-1, with D maybe TRBD2 (6 bases). V was cut by 0 bases and J by 4 bases, with 13 bases left in between. The germline CDR1 and CDR2 sequences are LGHDT and YNNKEL (reference sequence). This CDR3 comprises 16 residues. DNA for the CDR3: TGTGCCAGCAGCCAAGATTTGGGGACTCTTTACAATGAGCAGTTCTTC. Translated, it gives CASSQDLGTLYNEQFF.

This clone has just a few counts. This rearrangement joins TRBV30 to TRBJ1-4; D perhaps matches TRBD1 (5 bases). This CDR3 contains 13 residues. CDR1 and CDR2 from the germline V gene are GTSNPN and SVGIG (reference sequence). The V and J ends lost 4 bases and 3 bases respectively, with 9 bases between them. The CDR3 nucleotides read TGTGCCTGGACGGGGGACCCTAATGAAAAACTGTTTTTT. Its translation is CAWTGDPNEKLFF.

The chain combines TRBV28 with TRBJ1-5, with D unclear. V gave up 5 bases and J gave up 6 bases, with 11 bases separating them. CDR1 is MDHEN and CDR2 is SYDVKM in the germline V gene. The CDR3 is 13 amino acids. The CDR3, as DNA: TGTGCCAGCAGTGAGGGATTTACTCAGCCCCAGCATTTT. This codes for CASSEGFTQPQHF.

The genes are TRBV6-6 and TRBJ1-2; D ambiguous. The CDR3 has 14 amino acids. With 2 bases removed from V and 1 base from J, the gap between germline ends came to 8 bases. Germline V gene data show CDR1 as MNHNY and CDR2 as SVGAGI (reference sequence). DNA of the CDR3: TGTGCCAGCAGTTACGAGGGTCTTAACTATGGCTACACCTTC. Its protein is CASSYEGLNYGYTF.

The chain combines TRBV7-3 with TRBJ2-5; 14 bases align to TRBD2. CDR3 length: 19 residues. J was trimmed by 3 bases and V by 4 bases; bases with no gene match: 13. CDR1 and CDR2 from the germline V gene are SGHTA and FQGTGA. DNA for the CDR3: TGTGCCAGCAGCTATAGGCCCGGGACTAGCGGGAGTCAAGAAGAGACCCAGTACTTC. It encodes CASSYRPGTSGSQEETQYF.

The rearrangement uses TRBV10-3 and TRBJ1-1; a possible D gene is TRBD1 (6 bases). CDR3 size: 13 residues. Germline values: CDR1 ENHRY, CDR2 SYGVKD. Trimming shortened V by 6 bases and J by 1 base, and 9 bases separated the two germline ends. The CDR3 spells CAIRDRENTEAFF. DNA for the CDR3: TGTGCCATCAGGGACAGAGAGAACACTGAAGCTTTCTTT.

This clone appeared a single time. The chain employs TRBV6-5 and TRBJ1-1; 9 nucleotides line up with TRBD1. Germline V gives CDR1 MNHEY, CDR2 SVGAGI. This CDR3 comprises 14 residues. With V trimmed by 0 bases and J by 9 bases, 5 bases remained unmatched. CDR3 in amino acids: CASSYSTGGVKAFF. For the CDR3, the DNA is TGTGCCAGCAGTTACTCGACAGGGGGTGTTAAAGCTTTCTTT.

V is TRBV7-9 and J is TRBJ1-6; unclear D gene. CDR3 length: 15 amino acids. V lost 2 bases, J lost 4 bases, and 9 bases lay in between. CDR1 is SEHNR, CDR2 FQNEAQ, per germline (reference sequence). This CDR3 is CASSLSGTYNSPLHF. The CDR3 coding sequence is TGTGCCAGCAGCTTATCAGGAACTTATAATTCACCCCTCCACTTT.

This clone was seen a single time. The gene calls are TRBV2 and TRBJ2-3; TRBD2 matches 8 bases. The CDR3 contains 14 residues. Germline assignment: CDR1 SNHLY and CDR2 FYNNEI. Trimming at V came to 7 bases and at J to 5 bases, leaving 8 bases not matched to a gene. As DNA, the CDR3 is TGTGCCAGCAACCGGGAGGGCCGAGGAGATACGCAGTATTTT. Translation gives CASNREGRGDTQYF.

The V gene is TRBV5-1, the J gene TRBJ1-1; D perhaps matches TRBD1 (6 bases). The germline CDR1 and CDR2 sequences are SGHRS and YFSETQ. The germline V and J ends were trimmed by 7 bases and 0 bases, with 10 bases remaining between them. This CDR3 has 13 residues. CDR3 bases: TGCGCCAGCGGGGACAAGATGAACACTGAAGCTTTCTTT. Residues: CASGDKMNTEAFF.

This clone was seen at least ten times. The V call is TRBV2, the J call TRBJ1-6, with no clear D. Trimming removed 4 bases at V and 7 bases at J, with 14 bases between. The CDR3 is made up of 15 amino acids. Germline CDR1 SNHLY, CDR2 FYNNEI. The chain's CDR3 is CASSVLGGGNSPLHF. CDR3 DNA: TGTGCCAGCAGTGTTTTAGGCGGCGGAAATTCACCCCTCCACTTT. The full variable domain, its missing parts supplied by reference TRBV2 and TRBJ1-6, is EPEVTQTPSHQVTQMGQEVILRCVPISNHLYFYWYRQILGQKVEFLVSFYNNEISEKSEIFDDQFSVERPDGSNFTLKIRSTKLEDSAMYFCASSVLGGGNSPLHFGNGTRLTVT.

V usage is TRBV9 and J usage is TRBJ2-7, with D maybe TRBD1 (7 bases). V dropped 2 bases and J dropped 2 bases, with 14 bases sitting between them. CDR1 and CDR2 from the germline V gene are SGDLS and YYNGEE. The CDR3 has 15 residues. The CDR3 DNA sequence: TGTGCCAGCAGCGTCGGGGGACAGCAGACCTACGAGCAGTACTTC. Its translation: CASSVGGQQTYEQYF.

The chain combines TRBV29-1 with TRBJ2-2; 10 bases are shared with TRBD2. The trim removed 7 bases at V and 2 bases at J, leaving 10 bases unmatched. Germline loops: CDR1 SQVTM, CDR2 ANQGSEA. CDR3 length: 16 amino acids. Written as DNA, the CDR3 is TGCAGCGCCCGACCCAGCGGGAGGGCCAACACCGGGGAGCTGTTTTTT. Protein: CSARPSGRANTGELFF.

The chain uses TRBV29-1 and TRBJ2-7; D remains ambiguous. CDR1 and CDR2 (germline): SQVTM, ANQGSEA. V was pared by 5 bases and J by 1 base, with 9 bases between. This CDR3 spans 12 amino acids. The CDR3 coding sequence is TGCAGCGTTAAACCTAGTTCCTACGAGCAGTACTTC. Amino acids: CSVKPSSYEQYF.